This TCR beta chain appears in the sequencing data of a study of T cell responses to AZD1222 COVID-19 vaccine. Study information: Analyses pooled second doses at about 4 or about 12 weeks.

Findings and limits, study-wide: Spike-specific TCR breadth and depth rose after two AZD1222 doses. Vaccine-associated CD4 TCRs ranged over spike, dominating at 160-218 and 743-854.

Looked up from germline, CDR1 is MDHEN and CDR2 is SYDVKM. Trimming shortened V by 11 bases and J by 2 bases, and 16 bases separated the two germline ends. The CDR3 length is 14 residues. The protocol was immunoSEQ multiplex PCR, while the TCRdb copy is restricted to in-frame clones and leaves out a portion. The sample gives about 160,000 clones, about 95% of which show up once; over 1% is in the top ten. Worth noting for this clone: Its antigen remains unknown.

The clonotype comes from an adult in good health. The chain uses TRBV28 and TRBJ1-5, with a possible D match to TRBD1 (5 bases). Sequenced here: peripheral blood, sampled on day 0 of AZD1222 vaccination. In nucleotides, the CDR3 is TGTGCCTCCGGGGCCCGCCTAGGCAATCAGCCCCAGCATTTT. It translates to CASGARLGNQPQHF.